Each of the 8 T cell receptor beta chains below was sequenced from the same sample in a study of OX40 agonist ivuxolimab in advanced cancers. Libraries were prepared by immunoSEQ multiplex PCR; TCRdb keeps only in-frame clonotypes and omits some of them. Of roughly 72,000 clones in the sample, more than 65% were seen once. The material sequenced was CD4+ or CD8+ T cells sorted from blood, taken in a trial of the OX40 agonist ivuxolimab. These receptors came from an adult with an advanced solid tumor such as melanoma, head and neck, liver or kidney cancer.

V is TRBV27 and J is TRBJ1-2; weak D call: TRBD1 (5 bases). CDR3 length equals 13 residues. Germline V gene data show CDR1 as MNHEY and CDR2 as SMNVEV (reference sequence). The germline V and J ends were trimmed by 4 bases and 4 bases, with 10 bases remaining between them. Here the CDR3 reads CASSSRGSYGYTF. The CDR3 DNA reads as TGTGCCAGCAGTTCCCGGGGGTCCTATGGCTACACCTTC.

This clone was observed once. The chain employs TRBV20-1 and TRBJ2-1; no clear D. The germline V and J ends were trimmed by 6 bases and 15 bases, with 18 bases remaining between them. The CDR3 has 11 amino acids. CDR1 DFQATT and CDR2 SNEGSKA come from the germline V gene (reference sequence). The CDR3 spells CSAPLLEYPFF. CDR3 nucleotides: TGCAGTGCCCCCTTGCTGGAGTATCCGTTCTTC.

The genes are TRBV7-9 and TRBJ1-6; D not certain. CDR1 and CDR2 from the germline V gene are SEHNR and FQNEAQ (reference sequence). With 1 base removed from V and 3 bases from J, the gap between germline ends came to 10 bases. The CDR3 covers 16 residues. The CDR3 spells CASSLEGWVYNSPLHF. CDR3 sequence (DNA): TGTGCCAGCAGCTTAGAGGGATGGGTCTATAATTCACCCCTCCACTTT.

The chain recombines TRBV27 with TRBJ2-1, with 9 bases identical to TRBD2. The J segment lost 2 bases and the V segment lost 3 bases, leaving 11 bases of the junction unmatched. In germline, CDR1 is MNHEY, CDR2 SMNVEV (reference sequence). The CDR3 has 18 amino acids. CDR3 amino acids: CASSFGSGGYPTYNEQFF. The CDR3 nucleotides read TGTGCCAGCAGTTTTGGTAGCGGGGGTTATCCAACCTACAATGAGCAGTTCTTC.

The CDR3 loop is CASSLVSGYYEQYF. In DNA form, the CDR3 reads TGCGCCAGCAGCTTGGTTTCAGGCTACTACGAGCAGTACTTC. The V and J genes are TRBV5-1 and TRBJ2-7; no firm D call. CDR1 is SGHRS, CDR2 YFSETQ, per germline. Trimming stripped 0 bases from V and 3 bases from J, with 10 bases between. The CDR3 is made up of 14 amino acids. Drawing the rest from reference TRBV5-1 and TRBJ2-7, the complete variable domain is KAGVTQTPRYLIKTRGQQVTLSCSPISGHRSVSWYQQTPGQGLQFLFEYFSETQRNKGNFPGRFSGRQFSNSRSEMNVSTLELGDSALYLCASSLVSGYYEQYFGPGTRLTVT.

This chain connects TRBV5-1 to TRBJ2-5; weak D call: TRBD2 (7 bases). V was pared by 0 bases and J by 3 bases, with 12 bases between. The germline gives CDR1 SGHRS, CDR2 YFSETQ. The CDR3 length is 15 residues. The CDR3 nucleotides read TGCGCCAGCAGCTTGGGGGCGGGGGCAGAAGAGACCCAGTACTTC. Translated, it gives CASSLGAGAEETQYF.

V and J are TRBV27 and TRBJ2-2; unclear D gene. The CDR3 extends over 14 amino acids. From germline, CDR1 is MNHEY and CDR2 SMNVEV (reference sequence). V lost 1 base and J lost 0, with 3 bases in between. The CDR3 reads CASSLLANTGELFF. In nucleotides, the CDR3 is TGTGCCAGCAGTTTATTGGCGAACACCGGGGAGCTGTTTTTT.

The gene calls are TRBV7-9 and TRBJ2-5, with a tentative D call TRBD2 (6 bases). CDR3 size: 12 residues. V dropped 1 base and J dropped 7 bases, with 7 bases sitting between them. The V gene's germline CDR1 is SEHNR and CDR2 FQNEAQ (reference sequence). The DNA for the CDR3 is TGTGCCAGCAGCTTAGAGGGACTGACCCAGTACTTC. It specifies CASSLEGLTQYF.